A single sample is the source of the 32 T cell receptor beta chains below, sequenced in a study of blood T cells in healthy people across ages. A sample-barcoded 5' primer and a J-beta primer mix were used in a second PCR of roughly 6 to 12 cycles. TCRdb passed the 5' RACE reads through MiXCR, listing each CDR3 protein once. The sample yields about 720,000 distinct CDR3 sequences, approximately 25% seen once. Another study also made use of these data, one on T cells of mothers and their children.

Input material: blood. The receptors stem from a boy aged 5-17 years in good health.

This clonotype was counted between two and nine times. This chain joins TRBV20-1 and TRBJ2-5; D is uncertain. The CDR3 consists of 13 residues. Germline CDR1 reads DFQATT; CDR2 reads SNEGSKA (reference sequence). V lost 0 bases and J lost 9, with 14 bases in between. The CDR3 spells CSAREWATQAQYF. The CDR3 nucleotides are TGCAGTGCTAGAGAGTGGGCGACCCAAGCCCAGTACTTC.

The V gene is TRBV7-9, the J gene TRBJ2-2; 9 nucleotides align to TRBD1. V trimming: 5 bases; J trimming: 4 bases; junction bases outside the gene matches: 11. Germline lookup yields CDR1 SEHNR and CDR2 FQNEAQ (reference sequence). The CDR3 extends over 17 amino acids. The CDR3 DNA is TGTGCCAGCAGCCCCGCCGCGGGACAGGGCTTCACCGGGGAGCTGTTTTTT. This gives the protein CASSPAAGQGFTGELFF.

This clonotype was seen only a few times. CDR3 DNA sequence: TGTGCCAGCAGCTTAGCCGGACAGGGCGGAGGGCCCCAGCATTTT. Residues: CASSLAGQGGGPQHF. V is TRBV7-2 and J is TRBJ1-5, with 8 bases identical to TRBD1. The CDR3 contains 15 residues. CDR1 is SGHTA, CDR2 FQGNSA, per germline. Trimming cost V 0 bases and J 9 bases; bases outside gene matches: 7.

The chain recombines TRBV29-1 with TRBJ2-5; 10 bases agree with TRBD2. The V gene's germline CDR1 is SQVTM and CDR2 ANQGSEA. Losses at the gene ends were 4 bases for V and 2 bases for J; bases not matched to a gene: 25. CDR3 length: 21 amino acids. This CDR3 reads CSVAGWGRASGRERGQETQYF. In nucleotides, the CDR3 is TGCAGCGTTGCGGGTTGGGGTAGGGCTAGCGGGAGAGAAAGGGGACAAGAGACCCAGTACTTC.

This clonotype was found a few times. The rearrangement links TRBV16 to TRBJ2-1; possibly TRBD2 for D (5 bases). The CDR3 runs to 16 residues. The germline gives CDR1 KGHSY, CDR2 FQNENV. Trimming removed 2 bases at V and 0 bases at J, with 11 bases between. CDR3 sequence (DNA): TGTGCCAGCAGCCAACCCGTAGGGAGCTCCTACAATGAGCAGTTCTTC. This codes for CASSQPVGSSYNEQFF.

This rearrangement joins TRBV29-1 to TRBJ1-2; D not certain. There are 13 residues in the CDR3. V was trimmed by 3 bases and J by 4 bases, leaving 12 bases between them. Germline V gives CDR1 SQVTM, CDR2 ANQGSEA. This CDR3 reads CSVDPGGAYGYTF. CDR3 bases: TGCAGCGTTGATCCCGGAGGTGCCTATGGCTACACCTTC.

The chain joins TRBV13 to TRBJ1-2; 9 bases match TRBD1. Germline CDR1 reads PRHDT; CDR2 reads FYEKMQ (reference sequence). V was pared by 5 bases and J by 6 bases, with 16 bases of the junction left unmatched. The CDR3 spans 17 residues. The CDR3 protein is CASSPDGTGTVADGYTF. CDR3 nucleotide sequence: TGTGCCAGCAGCCCCGATGGGACAGGGACTGTCGCGGATGGCTACACCTTC.

This rearrangement joins TRBV29-1 to TRBJ2-1; D remains unclear. Per germline, CDR1 SQVTM and CDR2 ANQGSEA. Trimming removed 6 bases at V and 3 bases at J, with 12 bases between. The CDR3 consists of 13 residues. CDR3 amino acids: CSVVGRNYNEQFF. As DNA, the CDR3 is TGCAGCGTGGTGGGTCGGAACTACAATGAGCAGTTCTTC.

J is TRBJ2-7 and V is TRBV29-1; D ambiguous. V was trimmed by 2 bases and J by 4 bases, leaving 12 bases between them. The CDR3 length is 13 residues. Germline V gene data show CDR1 as SQVTM and CDR2 as ANQGSEA. This CDR3 is CSVENDLGYEQYF. CDR3 sequence (DNA): TGCAGCGTTGAAAACGATTTGGGATACGAGCAGTACTTC.

The chain is built from TRBV2 and TRBJ1-2; the D gene is possibly TRBD1 (6 bases). Trimming took 3 bases from V and 8 from J, leaving 13 bases between them. The CDR3 is 13 residues long. Germline V lookup: CDR1 SNHLY, CDR2 FYNNEI. CDR3 in amino acids: CASSDGGARGYTF. The CDR3 DNA reads TGTGCCAGCAGTGACGGGGGCGCCCGGGGCTACACCTTC.

This chain links TRBV2 with TRBJ2-7; D not certain. V dropped 6 bases and J dropped 6 bases, with 18 bases sitting between them. The CDR3 extends over 14 amino acids. Germline lookup yields CDR1 SNHLY and CDR2 FYNNEI. Here the CDR3 DNA reads TGTGCCAGCAGCGCAACGTCGTGGGCAGGCGAGCAGTACTTC. It codes for CASSATSWAGEQYF.

This clonotype has a handful of counts. The chain employs TRBV7-2 and TRBJ2-5, with 12 nucleotides matching TRBD2. The J call is uncertain, as TRBJ2-1 better fits the DNA end. This CDR3 is 16 amino acids long. CDR1 is SGHTA, CDR2 FQGNSA, per germline. In DNA, the CDR3 is TGTGCCAGCAGCTTAAGCGGTCTAGCGGGGGGGGATGAGCAGTTCTTC. Amino acids: CASSLSGLAGGDEQFF.

This clonotype appeared many times. The chain has TRBV27 and TRBJ2-7, with 10 bases fitting TRBD2. This CDR3 has 13 residues. With V trimmed by 9 bases and J by 0 bases, 2 bases remained unmatched. Germline V gives CDR1 MNHEY, CDR2 SMNVEV (reference sequence). This chain's CDR3 is CASSSGSSYEQYF. In DNA form, the CDR3 reads TGTGCCAGTTCTAGCGGGAGCTCCTACGAGCAGTACTTC.

In this sample, this clonotype turned up a few times. The V call is TRBV29-1, the J call TRBJ2-1; tentatively, D is TRBD2 (5 bases). The CDR3 covers 14 residues. CDR1 is SQVTM and CDR2 is ANQGSEA in the germline V gene. This CDR3 is CGARDRGVVNEQFF. In nucleotides, the CDR3 is TGCGGCGCGAGGGATCGCGGAGTAGTGAATGAGCAGTTCTTC.

The genes are TRBV28 and TRBJ2-2; D remains unclear. The CDR3 extends over 14 amino acids. Trimming cost V 5 bases and J 7 bases, with 14 bases left between them. Germline V gene data show CDR1 as MDHEN and CDR2 as SYDVKM. CDR3 sequence reads: CASSPPGLLGELFF. For the CDR3, the DNA is TGTGCCAGCAGTCCCCCCGGCCTTCTCGGGGAGCTGTTTTTT.

This clonotype turned up a few times. In nucleotides, the CDR3 is TGCGCCAGCAGCCAACTAGCGGGAGGGCCCAATGAGCAGTTCTTC. It is translated as CASSQLAGGPNEQFF. The chain recombines TRBV4-3 with TRBJ2-1; 12 bases agree with TRBD2. This CDR3 has 15 residues. Germline V gene sequence: CDR1 LGHNA, CDR2 YSLEER. V trimming: 2 bases; J trimming: 6 bases; junction bases outside the gene matches: 2.

The DNA for the CDR3 is TGTGCCAGCGGAATACAGGAGGGCAATTCACCCCTCCACTTT. Translated: CASGIQEGNSPLHF. The genes are TRBV6-5 and TRBJ1-6; weak D call: TRBD1 (5 bases). Germline V gives CDR1 MNHEY, CDR2 SVGAGI. The CDR3 extends over 14 amino acids. V was cut by 8 bases and J by 7 bases, with 15 bases left in between.

The gene calls are TRBV5-1 and TRBJ2-3; 7 bases agree with TRBD1. CDR1 and CDR2 from the germline V gene are SGHRS and YFSETQ. With V trimmed by 0 bases and J by 5 bases, 6 bases remained unmatched. This CDR3 is 15 amino acids long. This CDR3 is CASSLVRGQGDTQYF. The DNA for the CDR3 is TGCGCCAGCAGCTTGGTTAGGGGGCAGGGAGATACGCAGTATTTT.

The rearrangement uses TRBV5-1 and TRBJ2-7; D unclear. The germline V gene has CDR1 SGHRS and CDR2 YFSETQ. Trimming took 3 bases from V and 0 from J, leaving 13 bases between them. This CDR3 is 15 amino acids long. DNA for the CDR3: TGCGCCAGCAGCTGGTACCCAGATAGCTCCTACGAGCAGTACTTC. Amino acid sequence: CASSWYPDSSYEQYF.

This clonotype was seen a handful of times. V and J are TRBV2 and TRBJ2-7; D is uncertain. V dropped 4 bases and J dropped 2 bases, with 12 bases sitting between them. This CDR3 comprises 14 residues. Germline V gene data show CDR1 as SNHLY and CDR2 as FYNNEI. The CDR3 protein is CASSAPLTPYEQYF. CDR3 coding DNA: TGTGCCAGCAGTGCACCCCTTACCCCCTACGAGCAGTACTTC.

The chain links TRBV3-1 to TRBJ1-6; TRBD1 is a possible D gene (6 bases). The ends were cut back, 3 bases at V and 14 bases at J, with 23 bases in the middle. Germline assignment: CDR1 LGHDT and CDR2 YNNKEL (reference sequence). There are 16 residues in the CDR3. The CDR3, as DNA: TGTGCCAGCAGCCATTGGGAGACCGGGACAACGTTATCCCTCCACTTT. Amino acid sequence: CASSHWETGTTLSLHF.

This clonotype was seen at least ten times. The chain links TRBV5-1 to TRBJ2-4; 11 bases map to TRBD1. The length of the CDR3 is 15 residues. Germline V gene sequence: CDR1 SGHRS, CDR2 YFSETQ. Trimming cost V 3 bases and J 9 bases; bases outside gene matches: 8. This CDR3 is CASSSTDRGLGIQYF. The CDR3 DNA reads as TGCGCCAGCAGCTCCACGGACAGGGGGCTTGGCATTCAGTACTTC.

The rearrangement joins TRBV20-1 to TRBJ1-2, with D perhaps TRBD1 (6 bases). V dropped 6 bases and J dropped 7 bases, with 15 bases sitting between them. The CDR3 runs to 12 residues. The germline CDR1 and CDR2 sequences are DFQATT and SNEGSKA (reference sequence). This CDR3 is CSATQGRPGYTF. The CDR3 nucleotides read TGCAGTGCAACACAGGGTCGCCCTGGCTACACCTTC.

The gene calls are TRBV10-2 and TRBJ1-2, with 9 positions matching TRBD1. The ends lost 4 bases at V and 10 bases at J; junction bases unmatched: 7. CDR1 and CDR2 (germline): WSHSY, SAAADI. The CDR3 runs 13 residues. CDR3 protein: CASSVTGGGFYTF. The DNA for the CDR3 is TGCGCCAGCAGTGTTACAGGGGGCGGGTTCTACACCTTC.

This clonotype appeared a few times. The genes are TRBV7-8 and TRBJ2-5; D not certain. The germline CDR1 and CDR2 sequences are SGHVS and FQNEAQ. CDR3 length: 15 residues. Trimming stripped 0 bases from V and 4 bases from J, with 12 bases between. This CDR3 is CASSLADGSRETQYF. The CDR3 coding sequence is TGTGCCAGCAGCTTAGCGGATGGGTCACGAGAGACCCAGTACTTC.

The chain has TRBV27 and TRBJ2-7; 7 bases fit TRBD1. The CDR3 contains 13 residues. Per the germline V gene, CDR1 is MNHEY and CDR2 is SMNVEV (reference sequence). J lost 5 bases, V lost 3 bases, and 4 bases had no gene match. The CDR3 DNA is TGTGCCAGCAGTTTTCAGACAGGGCACGAGCAGTACTTC. Protein sequence: CASSFQTGHEQYF.

This sequence joins TRBV12-3 or TRBV12-4 and TRBJ1-2; TRBD1 might be the D (5 bases). With 8 bases removed from V and 0 bases from J, the gap between germline ends came to 13 bases. The CDR3 runs 14 residues. This CDR3 reads CASDGGGANYGYTF. The CDR3 DNA sequence: TGTGCCAGCGATGGGGGGGGAGCTAACTATGGCTACACCTTC.

Note on this clonotype: A read error may account for a junction end that differs from germline. The chain couples TRBV29-1 to TRBJ2-2; 14 bases align to TRBD2. Germline assignment: CDR1 SQVTM and CDR2 ANQGSEA. This CDR3 region has 16 residues. The CDR3 spells CSVAGLAGGHTGELFF. The CDR3 DNA reads TGCAGCGTTGCCGGACTAGCGGGGGGCCACACCGGGGAACTGTTTTTT.

In this sample, this clonotype turned up a few times. The V and J genes are TRBV7-2 and TRBJ2-1, with 9 nucleotides matching TRBD1. V lost 8 bases to trimming and J lost 4 bases; unmatched junction nucleotides: 6. The germline gives CDR1 SGHTA, CDR2 FQGNSA. The CDR3 runs to 14 residues. DNA of the CDR3: TGTGCCAGCGGCCGGGACAGGGTTTACAATGAGCAGTTCTTC. This sequence encodes CASGRDRVYNEQFF.

This clonotype was observed a few times. The gene calls are TRBV7-2 and TRBJ2-5; no clear D. The J call may be in error: the DNA end matches TRBJ2-1 better. This CDR3 is built from 12 residues. Germline V gene lookup returns CDR1 SGHTA and CDR2 FQGNSA. For the CDR3, the DNA is TGTGCCAGCAGCCAGTCAGTCAATGAGCAGTTCTTC. It specifies CASSQSVNEQFF.

The rearrangement links TRBV12-3 or TRBV12-4 to TRBJ2-3, with 8 bases identical to TRBD2. The CDR3 totals 17 residues. V lost 9 bases, J lost 0 bases, and 14 bases stayed unmatched. The CDR3 loop is CASRSRGGRWSTDTQYF. CDR3 nucleotide sequence: TGTGCCAGTAGATCCCGCGGGGGGAGATGGAGCACAGATACGCAGTATTTT.

This clonotype was seen only a few times. DNA of the CDR3: TGTGCCAGCAGCTTAGCGGATTCGATAAGCGAGCAGTACTTC. Its translation is CASSLADSISEQYF. The genes are TRBV7-9 and TRBJ2-7, with D unresolved. CDR1 and CDR2 (germline): SEHNR, FQNEAQ (reference sequence). The CDR3 consists of 14 residues. The V and J ends lost 0 bases and 6 bases respectively, with 12 bases between them.